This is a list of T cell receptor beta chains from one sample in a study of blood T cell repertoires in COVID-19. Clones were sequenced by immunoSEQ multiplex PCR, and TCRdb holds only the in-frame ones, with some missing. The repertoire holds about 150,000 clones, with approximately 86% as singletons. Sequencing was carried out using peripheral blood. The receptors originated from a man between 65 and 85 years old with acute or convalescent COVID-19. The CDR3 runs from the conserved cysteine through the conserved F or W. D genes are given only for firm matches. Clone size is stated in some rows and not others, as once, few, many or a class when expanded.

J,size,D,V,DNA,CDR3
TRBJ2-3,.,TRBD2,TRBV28,TGTGCGACCGGGACTAGCGGCACAGATACGCAGTATTTT,CATGTSGTDTQYF
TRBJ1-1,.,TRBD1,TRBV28,TGTGCCAGCAGTGCCTCTGACAGGGACGCGAACACTGAAGCTTTCTTT,CASSASDRDANTEAFF
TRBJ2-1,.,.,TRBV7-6,TGTGCCAGCAGCTTAGCGGGGGGGCCCTACAATGAGCAGTTCTTC,CASSLAGGPYNEQFF
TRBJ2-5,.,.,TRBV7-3,TGTGCCAGCAGCTTAAACAGGGCGAGGGGAGAGACCCAGTACTTC,CASSLNRARGETQYF
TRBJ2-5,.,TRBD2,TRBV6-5,TGTGCCGCCAAGCGGGAGGGCCGGGAGACCCAGTACTTC,CAAKREGRETQYF
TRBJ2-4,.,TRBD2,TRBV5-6,TGTGCCAGCAGCTCCGTATCTAGCGGGAGATCCAAAAACATTCAGTACTTC,CASSSVSSGRSKNIQYF
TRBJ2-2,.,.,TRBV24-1,TGTGCCACTGCAAGGAGGGACACCGGGGAGCTGTTTTTT,CATARRDTGELFF
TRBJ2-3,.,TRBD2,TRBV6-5,TGTGCCAGCAGCTGGGGACTAGCGGGATCTGATACGCAGTATTTT,CASSWGLAGSDTQYF
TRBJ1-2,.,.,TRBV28,TGTGCCAGCAGTTTACCCGGAGGGGTCAATGGCTACACCTTC,CASSLPGGVNGYTF
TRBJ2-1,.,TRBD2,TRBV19,TGTGCCAGTAGTATAGGACTAGCGGGAGTCCATGAGCAGTTCTTC,CASSIGLAGVHEQFF
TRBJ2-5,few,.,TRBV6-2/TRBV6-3,TGTGCCAGCAGTTTCGGCCCGGAGGAGACCCAGTACTTC,CASSFGPEETQYF
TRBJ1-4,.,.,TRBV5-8,TGTGCCAGCAGTTCCGGAGGTGATCCAACTAATGAAAAACTGTTTTTT,CASSSGGDPTNEKLFF
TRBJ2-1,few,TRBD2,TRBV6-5,TGTGCCATACTAGCGGGATCCTACAATGAGCAGTTCTTC,CAILAGSYNEQFF
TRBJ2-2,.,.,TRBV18,TGTGCCAGCTCACCACCGGGGGGTTACACCGGGGAGCTGTTTTTT,CASSPPGGYTGELFF
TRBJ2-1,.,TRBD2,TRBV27,TGTGCCAGCAGTTTACCTCCCCTCGGGGGGGCCTACAATGAGCAGTTCTTC,CASSLPPLGGAYNEQFF
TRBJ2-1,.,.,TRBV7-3,TGTGCCAGCAGCCTAAGGACAGGAGGGAATGAGCAGTTCTTC,CASSLRTGGNEQFF
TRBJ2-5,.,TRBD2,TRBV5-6,TGTGCCAGCAAGCCTGGGACTAGCGGGGTACTACAAGAGACCCAGTACTTC,CASKPGTSGVLQETQYF
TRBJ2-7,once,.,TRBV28,TGTGCCAGCAGTCCGCGGGGAGAATACGAGCAGTACTTC,CASSPRGEYEQYF
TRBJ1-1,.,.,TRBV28,TGTGCCAGCAGTGTACTACAGGGAATTTTGAACACTGAAGCTTTCTTT,CASSVLQGILNTEAFF
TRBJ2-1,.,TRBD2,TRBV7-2,TGTGCCAGCAGCCCCCTAGGGGCGGGAGACTCCTACAATGAGCAGTTCTTC,CASSPLGAGDSYNEQFF
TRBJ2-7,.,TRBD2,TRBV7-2,TGTGCCAGCAGTCAAAGGACGGGAGGTTCTTACGAGCAGTACTTC,CASSQRTGGSYEQYF
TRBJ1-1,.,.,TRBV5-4,TGTGCCAGCAGCTTGGGGGGGGGATTTAACACTGAAGCTTTCTTT,CASSLGGGFNTEAFF